The rows below give T cell receptor beta chains drawn from one sample of a study of cytomegalovirus exposure and HLA in healthy donors. The method was immunoSEQ multiplex PCR; TCRdb's version includes in-frame clones alone and lacks a portion of them. The sample holds around 170,000 clones; 81% are singletons and the top ten take approximately 1.2%. Material for sequencing was PBMCs. Receptors originate from a man over 45 in good health and CMV-seropositive. CDR3s include the opening cysteine and the closing phenylalanine or tryptophan. D genes are given only for firm matches. Size values are once, few and many counts, or a class for expanded clones, and some rows have none.

V gene	J gene	D gene	clone size	CDR3 DNA	CDR3 protein
TRBV4-2	TRBJ2-5	-	-	TGTGCCAGCAGCCAAGGAGCCTACGTACAAGAGACCCAGTACTTC	CASSQGAYVQETQYF
TRBV28	TRBJ1-1	TRBD1	few	TGTGCCAGCAGGCCAGCCACAGGGGAATTCACTGAAGCTTTCTTT	CASRPATGEFTEAFF
TRBV7-8	TRBJ2-7	-	-	TGTGCCAGCAGCTGGGGCTCCACCTACGAGCAGTACTTC	CASSWGSTYEQYF
TRBV15	TRBJ1-2	-	-	TGTGCCACCAGCAGAGATGGCAACTATGGCTACACCTTC	CATSRDGNYGYTF
TRBV30	TRBJ2-2	-	-	TGTGCCTGGACTAGAGGCACCGGGGAGCTGTTTTTT	CAWTRGTGELFF
TRBV28	TRBJ2-3	TRBD1	-	TGTGCCAGCAGTTCCCCAGGGGGCGGCACAGATACGCAGTATTTT	CASSSPGGGTDTQYF
TRBV21-1	TRBJ1-2	-	-	TGTGCCAGCAGCAAAGGAGGGGGAAGCTACACCTTC	CASSKGGGSYTF
TRBV6-5	TRBJ2-3	TRBD2	once	TGTGCCAGCACGGGGAAGCGGGAGCCCTGGGATACGCAGTATTTT	CASTGKREPWDTQYF
TRBV7-3	TRBJ2-5	-	-	TGTGCCAGCAGCTTATGGGCGAAAGAGACCCAGTACTTC	CASSLWAKETQYF
TRBV6-5	TRBJ1-3	-	-	TGTGCCAGCAGTTACTCGGAGTTCTCTGGAAACACCATATATTTT	CASSYSEFSGNTIYF
TRBV7-9	TRBJ2-5	TRBD1	-	TGTGCCAGCAGTCTAGGAGAGGGGGCCAGGTCGGGAGAGACCCAGTACTTC	CASSLGEGARSGETQYF
TRBV9	TRBJ2-1	TRBD1	-	TGTGCCAGCAGCGACCGACAGGGGTGGGGGGACAATGAGCAGTTCTTC	CASSDRQGWGDNEQFF
TRBV12-5	TRBJ2-6	TRBD1	-	TGTGCTAGTGGTACCTCCTCGGGACAGGAGATAACTGGGGCCAACGTCCTGACTTTC	CASGTSSGQEITGANVLTF
TRBV7-8	TRBJ2-7	-	-	TGTGCCAGCAGCTTAGCCCACAGGGCCTCCTACGAGCAGTACTTC	CASSLAHRASYEQYF
TRBV19	TRBJ2-5	-	few	TGTGCCAGTAGCCGGGGAGAAGAGACCCAGTACTTC	CASSRGEETQYF
TRBV29-1	TRBJ1-1	-	-	TGCAGCGTCGGACACCAGAACACTGAAGCTTTCTTT	CSVGHQNTEAFF
TRBV4-1	TRBJ2-7	TRBD2	-	TGCGCCAGCAGCCAACTTCCGGGGGGGTTCTACGAGCAGTACTTC	CASSQLPGGFYEQYF
TRBV5-4	TRBJ2-7	TRBD1	-	TGTGCCAGCAGCTTGGACAGGGGATACGAGCAGTACTTC	CASSLDRGYEQYF
TRBV4-3	TRBJ2-2	-	-	TGCGCCAGCAGCCATACAGGGGGGGTATTAACCGGGGAGCTGTTTTTT	CASSHTGGVLTGELFF
TRBV7-9	TRBJ1-3	TRBD1	-	TGTGCCAGCAGCTCACAGGGGTTGGGAAACACCATATATTTT	CASSSQGLGNTIYF
TRBV6-5	TRBJ1-2	-	-	TGTGCCAGCAGTTACCGTACAGGGCGAGGCTATGGCTACACCTTC	CASSYRTGRGYGYTF
TRBV5-1	TRBJ2-5	TRBD2	-	TGCGCCAGCAGCTACGGGGGGGCCATAGAGACCCAGTACTTC	CASSYGGAIETQYF
TRBV28	TRBJ2-7	TRBD1	few	TGTGCCGCACAAGGCATTGTGGGGACAGGGAGTCACGAGCAGTACTTC	CAAQGIVGTGSHEQYF
TRBV5-6	TRBJ2-3	TRBD2	-	TGTGCCAGCAGCCTGGGACTAGCGGGAGTCACAGATACGCAGTATTTT	CASSLGLAGVTDTQYF
TRBV2	TRBJ2-7	-	once	TGTGCCAGCAGTGGACAAAATTCCTACGAGCAGTACTTC	CASSGQNSYEQYF
TRBV7-3	TRBJ2-7	TRBD1	-	TGTGCCAGCAGCTTAACAGGGGGCGATGAGCAGTACTTC	CASSLTGGDEQYF
TRBV18	TRBJ1-4	-	-	TGTGCCAGCTCACCAAGGTCTCCAGGGATGAATGAAAAACTGTTTTTT	CASSPRSPGMNEKLFF
TRBV7-9	TRBJ2-2	-	-	TGTGCCAGCGGCGGGCGGAACACCGGGGAGCTGTTTTTT	CASGGRNTGELFF
TRBV5-4	TRBJ1-2	TRBD1	-	TGTGCCAGCAGCTTTCCGGGACAGGGGGGTGGCTACACCTTC	CASSFPGQGGGYTF
TRBV7-3	TRBJ2-1	TRBD2	-	TGTGCCAGCAGCTTAGGCGGGGGGGCCTACAATGAGCAGTTCTTC	CASSLGGGAYNEQFF
TRBV7-8	TRBJ2-5	TRBD2	-	TGTGCCAGCGCAGCTTTTCGCGGGAGGGCTTTACCACAAGAGACCCAGTACTTC	CASAAFRGRALPQETQYF
TRBV7-2	TRBJ2-7	TRBD2	-	TGTGCCAGCAGCTGGACTAGCGGGTCATTCTACGAGCAGTACTTC	CASSWTSGSFYEQYF
TRBV27	TRBJ1-6	-	-	TGTGCCAGCAGTTTCGGGGGGGCGGATTCACCCCTCCACTTT	CASSFGGADSPLHF
TRBV6-1	TRBJ2-5	TRBD2	-	TGTGCCAGCCTCCAGACTAGCGGCCAAGAGACCCAGTACTTC	CASLQTSGQETQYF
TRBV19	TRBJ2-7	TRBD1	-	TGTGCCAGTAGTATCCCGGGCAGGGGGCGTTACGAGCAGTACTTC	CASSIPGRGRYEQYF
TRBV7-3	TRBJ2-7	-	once	TGTGCCAGCAGCCCCGGCCCGAGGGGGTGTCGTGAGCAGTACTTC	CASSPGPRGCREQYF
TRBV18	TRBJ1-4	-	-	TGTGCCAGCTCACCACCGGAAAGGGGCGTGGGAAAACTGTTTTTT	CASSPPERGVGKLFF
TRBV5-5	TRBJ1-2	TRBD1	-	TGTGCCAGCAGCTTGGGGACAGGGGTGATCGGCTACACCTTC	CASSLGTGVIGYTF
TRBV28	TRBJ2-5	-	-	TGTGCCAGCAGTTTAACCCCTAGCGCCCAGTACTTC	CASSLTPSAQYF
TRBV6-1	TRBJ2-3	-	-	TGTGCCACTACCGGGGGTTGGGGCCTCCCCGATACGCAGTATTTT	CATTGGWGLPDTQYF
TRBV4-2	TRBJ1-5	-	-	TGTGCCAGCAGCCAAGAACTGGGGACCGGGATCCAGGGGCAGCCCCAGCATTTT	CASSQELGTGIQGQPQHF
TRBV30	TRBJ2-2	TRBD1	-	TGTGCCTGGAGTGTACGAGGGACAGGGGTGAACACCGGGGAGCTGTTTTTT	CAWSVRGTGVNTGELFF
TRBV30	TRBJ1-5	-	-	TGTGCCTGGAGTGTACTAGGTCTGCAGCGGCCCCAGCATTTT	CAWSVLGLQRPQHF
TRBV28	TRBJ1-2	-	-	TGTGCCAGCTTCTTCAAGGGAGGAGACTATGGCTACACCTTC	CASFFKGGDYGYTF
TRBV5-1	TRBJ1-1	-	-	TGCGCCAGCAGCTTCGGGGGACTACTAAACACTGAAGCTTTCTTT	CASSFGGLLNTEAFF
TRBV29-1	TRBJ2-5	-	-	TGCAGCGTTGAATCCGCGGGGCGCCTAGAGACCCAGTACTTC	CSVESAGRLETQYF
TRBV2	TRBJ2-2	TRBD2	-	TGTGCCAGCAGTGTTTTGGGACTAGCGGGGGCCTACAACACCGGGGAGCTGTTTTTT	CASSVLGLAGAYNTGELFF
TRBV27	TRBJ1-5	-	-	TGTGCCAGCAGTTATAAGTCAGGGGAGACCCAGCATTTT	CASSYKSGETQHF
TRBV6-6	TRBJ1-4	-	once	TGTGCCAGCAGAGGAGGTGAAAAACTGTTTTTT	CASRGGEKLFF
TRBV10-3	TRBJ2-5	TRBD2	-	TGTGCCATCAGGGAGACTAGCGGGGAGCTGGAGACCCAGTACTTC	CAIRETSGELETQYF
TRBV30	TRBJ1-2	-	-	TGTGCCTGTCCCCCCGAAGGGGCAGGGAACTATGGCTACACCTTC	CACPPEGAGNYGYTF
TRBV30	TRBJ1-2	-	-	TGTGCCTGGAGTGTAGCGGGGAACTATGGCTACACCTTC	CAWSVAGNYGYTF
TRBV5-1	TRBJ2-7	TRBD1	-	TGCGCCAGCAGCAAGGGACAGCGAACTACCGACTACGAGCAGTACTTC	CASSKGQRTTDYEQYF
TRBV29-1	TRBJ2-5	-	-	TGCAGCGTTTTCTGGGGAGTGGAGACCCAGTACTTC	CSVFWGVETQYF